Listed here are 20 T cell receptor beta chains from one sample, sequenced in a study of glioma-infiltrating T cells after dendritic cell vaccination. Only in-frame clones appear in the TCRdb table, and some are missing; sequencing was by immunoSEQ multiplex PCR. The sample lists over 90,000 clones; roughly 80% were seen once. The sample was blood, taken before dendritic cell vaccination. The receptor source for this set is a human donor with glioblastoma.

This sequence joins TRBV5-1 and TRBJ2-3, with 10 bases matching TRBD2. Germline V lookup: CDR1 SGHRS, CDR2 YFSETQ. The CDR3 sequence is 16 residues long. The ends lost 4 bases at V and 2 bases at J; junction bases unmatched: 7. Here the CDR3 DNA reads TGCGCCAGCAGCGAAGAAGCGGGGGGGATCACAGATACGCAGTATTTT. This encodes CASSEEAGGITDTQYF.

The CDR3 bases are TGTGCCAGTAGGGCCTCACCGGGAGGAACTAATGAAAAACTGTTTTTT. Its protein is CASRASPGGTNEKLFF. The rearrangement uses TRBV19 and TRBJ1-4; D not certain. Germline CDR1 reads LNHDA; CDR2 reads SQIVND (reference sequence). This CDR3 contains 16 residues. The V gene lost 6 bases and the J gene lost 1 base, with 15 bases spanning the gap. The variable domain in full, with the rest retrieved from reference TRBV19 and TRBJ1-4, is DGGITQSPKYLFRKEGQNVTLSCEQNLNHDAMYWYRQDPGQGLRLIYYSQIVNDFQKGDIAEGYSVSREKKESFPLTVTSAQKNPTAFYLCASRASPGGTNEKLFFGSGTQLSVL.

V usage is TRBV5-1 and J usage is TRBJ2-7, with D possibly being TRBD2 (6 bases). Germline V gene sequence: CDR1 SGHRS, CDR2 YFSETQ. V was pared by 4 bases and J by 0 bases, with 17 bases between. This CDR3 is 16 amino acids long. CDR3 nucleotide sequence: TGCGCCAGCAGCCCTCTGGCGGGGCCCAGCTCCTACGAGCAGTACTTC. As protein: CASSPLAGPSSYEQYF.

The rearrangement joins TRBV19 to TRBJ1-6, with D maybe TRBD1 (5 bases). This CDR3 spans 15 amino acids. Germline V lookup: CDR1 LNHDA, CDR2 SQIVND (reference sequence). The V end lost 6 bases, the J end lost 3 bases, and 12 bases lay between the germline ends. The CDR3 loop reads CASSRGSGYNSPLHF. The CDR3 bases are TGTGCCAGTAGCCGGGGGTCCGGCTATAATTCACCCCTCCACTTT.

The chain employs TRBV4-1 and TRBJ2-7; TRBD2 matches 7 bases. V lost 2 bases and J lost 2; bases outside the gene matches: 9. This CDR3 has 16 amino acids. Germline V gene lookup returns CDR1 MGHRA and CDR2 YSYEKL. CDR3 nucleotide sequence: TGCGCCAGCAGCCAATGGCCGGCCGGGAGGACCTACGAGCAGTACTTC. It translates to CASSQWPAGRTYEQYF.

This clone came up once. The chain has TRBV29-1 and TRBJ1-1; a weak D match, TRBD1 (5 bases). CDR3 length: 13 residues. Trimming stripped 6 bases from V and 3 bases from J, with 14 bases between. Germline assignment: CDR1 SQVTM and CDR2 ANQGSEA. The CDR3 nucleotides are TGCAGCGTCGGACCGGGAGGGGACACTGAAGCTTTCTTT. Translated: CSVGPGGDTEAFF.

The V and J genes are TRBV11-2 and TRBJ1-2; 7 nucleotides align to TRBD1. The CDR3 loop spans 19 amino acids. V shed 1 base, J shed 0 bases, and the junction held 14 bases outside the gene matches. Germline V CDR1 and CDR2: SGHAT, FQNNGV. The CDR3 loop is CASSLGMGQTNRPNYGYTF. The CDR3 region has the DNA TGTGCCAGCAGCTTAGGTATGGGACAGACCAACCGACCTAACTATGGCTACACCTTC.

The genes are TRBV7-9 and TRBJ1-1, with a weak D call TRBD1 (5 bases). With 5 bases removed from V and 7 bases from J, the gap between germline ends came to 8 bases. In germline, CDR1 is SEHNR, CDR2 FQNEAQ (reference sequence). The CDR3 spans 11 residues. The CDR3 nucleotides read TGTGCCAGCAGCAGGGGAAGTGAAGCTTTCTTT. This gives the protein CASSRGSEAFF.

This chain joins TRBV18 and TRBJ2-5, with 13 positions matching TRBD2. Germline CDR1 KGHSH, CDR2 LQKENI. This CDR3 is 15 amino acids long. Trimming took 3 bases from V and 6 from J; bases not matched to a gene: 4. CDR3 region: CASSPGLAGLKTQYF. CDR3 nucleotide sequence: TGTGCCAGCTCACCGGGACTAGCGGGGCTGAAGACCCAGTACTTC.

J is TRBJ2-1 and V is TRBV19; no clear D gene. This CDR3 is 14 amino acids long. The V and J ends lost 2 bases and 7 bases respectively, with 12 bases between them. Germline CDR1 and CDR2: LNHDA and SQIVND (reference sequence). CDR3 amino acids: CASSIRLVMNEQFF. DNA of the CDR3: TGTGCCAGTAGTATACGGCTAGTCATGAATGAGCAGTTCTTC.

The V call is TRBV6-5, the J call TRBJ2-7; D ambiguous. Germline V gene lookup returns CDR1 MNHEY and CDR2 SVGAGI. The CDR3 is 15 amino acids. V lost 0 bases, J lost 2 bases, and 11 bases lay in between. The CDR3 region is CASSYSSSGAYEQYF. The CDR3 DNA reads as TGTGCCAGCAGTTACTCGTCTTCCGGTGCCTACGAGCAGTACTTC.

The chain has TRBV7-6 and TRBJ2-4, with 7 bases aligning to TRBD2. This CDR3 region has 18 residues. Germline loops: CDR1 SGHVS, CDR2 FNYEAQ. Trimming at V came to 4 bases and at J to 0 bases, leaving 12 bases not matched to a gene. CDR3 nucleotide sequence: TGTGCCAGCAGCTCCCCGTGGGAGGGAGGGGAAGCCAAAAACATTCAGTACTTC. This encodes CASSSPWEGGEAKNIQYF.

V and J are TRBV11-2 and TRBJ1-6, with a possible D match to TRBD1 (5 bases). Germline assignment: CDR1 SGHAT and CDR2 FQNNGV. This CDR3 contains 15 residues. Between the trimmed V and J ends, which lost 5 bases and 8 bases, there was a span of 16 bases. CDR3 residues: CASSTPRGTYSPLHF. DNA of the CDR3: TGTGCCAGCAGCACGCCCCGGGGGACTTATTCACCCCTCCACTTT.

J is TRBJ2-5 and V is TRBV6-5; 7 bases map to TRBD2. V trimming: 5 bases; J trimming: 4 bases; junction bases outside the gene matches: 1. Germline values: CDR1 MNHEY, CDR2 SVGAGI. CDR3 length: 12 amino acids. The CDR3 sequence is CASSIAGETQYF. As DNA, the CDR3 is TGTGCCAGCAGTATAGCGGGAGAGACCCAGTACTTC.

This clone is a singleton in its sample. The V call is TRBV10-2, the J call TRBJ2-3; D is unresolved. The CDR3 has 15 residues. Germline CDR1 WSHSY, CDR2 SAAADI. The V end lost 4 bases, the J end lost 0 bases, and 11 bases lay between the germline ends. The CDR3 DNA reads TGCGCCAGCAGTGGAATAGCCTACAGCACAGATACGCAGTATTTT. Its protein is CASSGIAYSTDTQYF.

The chain combines TRBV4-3 with TRBJ2-1; the match to TRBD2 covers 8 bases. V lost 1 base to trimming and J lost 11 bases; unmatched junction nucleotides: 7. This CDR3 has 14 amino acids. The germline gives CDR1 LGHNA, CDR2 YSLEER. CDR3 in DNA: TGCGCCAGCAGCCAAGGAGGGACTAGGAGCCAGCAGTTCTTC. It encodes CASSQGGTRSQQFF.

The rearrangement joins TRBV12-5 to TRBJ2-7; 7 bases map to TRBD1. The V gene end was trimmed by 1 base and the J gene end by 1 base; junction bases not matched to a gene: 4. This CDR3 is 15 amino acids long. Per germline, CDR1 LGHNT and CDR2 FRNRAP. CDR3 bases: TGTGCTAGTGGTTTGGACAGGGGTACATCCTACGAGCAGTACTTC. The encoded protein is CASGLDRGTSYEQYF.

The chain is built from TRBV4-3 and TRBJ1-1; no clear D. Germline CDR1 and CDR2: LGHNA and YSLEER. Trimming took 0 bases from V and 10 from J, leaving 15 bases between them. The length of the CDR3 is 14 residues. CDR3: CASSQDSNIERAFF. The CDR3 DNA is TGCGCCAGCAGCCAAGATAGCAACATTGAGAGAGCTTTCTTT.

The chain couples TRBV7-2 to TRBJ2-1; 8 bases are shared with TRBD2. The CDR3 spans 16 residues. Per the germline V gene, CDR1 is SGHTA and CDR2 is FQGNSA. V gave up 5 bases and J gave up 2 bases; unmatched junction bases: 8. The CDR3 DNA reads TGTGCCAGCAGCCCGGGAGGGGGGTCTACCTACAATGAGCAGTTCTTC. This gives the protein CASSPGGGSTYNEQFF. The full variable domain, its missing parts supplied by reference TRBV7-2 and TRBJ2-1, is GAGVSQSPSNKVTEKGKDVELRCDPISGHTALYWYRQSLGQGLEFLIYFQGNSAPDKSGLPSDRFSAERTGGSVSTLTIQRTQQEDSAVYLCASSPGGGSTYNEQFFGPGTRLTVL.

The chain joins TRBV5-5 to TRBJ2-5, with D possibly matching TRBD2 (5 bases). With 3 bases removed from V and 5 bases from J, the gap between germline ends came to 17 bases. This CDR3 is 15 amino acids long. Germline CDR1 reads SGHKS; CDR2 reads YYEKEE (reference sequence). CDR3 sequence reads: CASSYGGGVLETQYF. DNA for the CDR3: TGTGCCAGCAGCTACGGAGGAGGTGTTTTGGAGACCCAGTACTTC. The full variable domain, rest sourced from reference TRBV5-5 and TRBJ2-5, is DAGVTQSPTHLIKTRGQQVTLRCSPISGHKSVSWYQQVLGQGPQFIFQYYEKEERGRGNFPDRFSARQFPNYSSELNVNALLLGDSALYLCASSYGGGVLETQYFGPGTRLLVL.